The 29 T cell receptor beta chains presented below share a single source sample, sequenced in a study of control samples from healthy donors and cancer patients (dated by TCRdb to between 2020 and 2021). The library was obtained by the immunoSEQ multiplex PCR assay. TCRdb took this table from immuneACCESS and kept in-frame rearrangements with V and J called. Such tables lack part of the clones; where checked against another copy, unresolved V genes explain under half of the gap, and the rest is unexplained. For this sample the table gives about 110,000 clones, of which about nine tenths were detected only once. The ten largest clones represent 4% to 4.5% of the sample. Sequenced material: blood. The receptor source for this set is a human donor in good health. The donor label of this sample is uncertain.

This clone occurred once. The rearrangement links TRBV11-2 to TRBJ2-7; a weak D match, TRBD2 (7 bases). Per the germline V gene, CDR1 is SGHAT and CDR2 is FQNNGV. With 1 base removed from V and 4 bases from J, the gap between germline ends came to 14 bases. This CDR3 is built from 15 residues. The CDR3 sequence is CASSLGGGGGYEQYF. The CDR3 DNA reads TGTGCCAGCAGCTTAGGAGGAGGGGGGGGTTACGAGCAGTACTTC.

The chain has TRBV27 and TRBJ1-4; TRBD1 is a possible D gene (6 bases). Germline values: CDR1 MNHEY, CDR2 SMNVEV (reference sequence). The CDR3 totals 16 residues. V lost 6 bases and J 8 bases, leaving 22 bases between the germline ends. CDR3: CASSRTYRVSDEKLFF. Written as DNA, the CDR3 is TGTGCCAGCAGCCGGACGTACAGGGTTTCAGACGAAAAACTGTTTTTT.

This clone has a handful of counts. This chain connects TRBV29-1 to TRBJ2-2, with 9 nucleotides matching TRBD1. CDR3 length: 14 amino acids. Germline V gene data show CDR1 as SQVTM and CDR2 as ANQGSEA. V gave up 0 bases and J gave up 9 bases; unmatched junction bases: 5. The CDR3 loop is CSVEEQGARWELFF. CDR3 in DNA: TGCAGCGTTGAAGAACAGGGGGCGAGGTGGGAGCTGTTTTTT.

V and J are TRBV3-1 (or the pseudogene TRBV3-2) and TRBJ2-3; D remains ambiguous. Germline lookup yields CDR1 LGHDT and CDR2 YNNKEL (reference sequence). The germline V and J ends were trimmed by 1 base and 6 bases, with 8 bases remaining between them. The CDR3 has 13 residues. The CDR3 reads CASSQASADTQYF. The CDR3 DNA is TGTGCCAGCAGCCAAGCCTCGGCTGATACGCAGTATTTT.

This chain uses TRBV10-3 with TRBJ1-2; D not resolved. V dropped 2 bases and J dropped 0 bases, with 7 bases sitting between them. CDR3 length: 14 residues. CDR1 is ENHRY, CDR2 SYGVKD, per germline. DNA for the CDR3: TGTGCCATCAGTGAGGCCGGGACTAACTATGGCTACACCTTC. Translated, it gives CAISEAGTNYGYTF.

This sequence joins TRBV5-4 and TRBJ2-3; the match to TRBD2 covers 8 bases. The V and J ends lost 5 bases and 0 bases, in that order; junction bases with no gene match: 2. The germline gives CDR1 SGHNT, CDR2 YYREEE (reference sequence). The CDR3 consists of 14 residues. CDR3 in DNA: TGTGCCAGCAGATCGGGGGGGAGCACAGATACGCAGTATTTT. Protein: CASRSGGSTDTQYF. The full variable domain, in which reference TRBV5-4 and TRBJ2-3 provide the parts outside the CDR3, is ETGVTQSPTHLIKTRGQQVTLRCSSQSGHNTVSWYQQALGQGPQFIFQYYREEENGRGNFPPRFSGLQFPNYSSELNVNALELDDSALYLCASRSGGSTDTQYFGPGTRLTVL.

The chain couples TRBV6-5 to TRBJ2-2; D is undetermined. Trimming removed 6 bases at V and 6 bases at J, with 8 bases between. Germline lookup yields CDR1 MNHEY and CDR2 SVGAGI. This CDR3 region has 12 residues. CDR3 coding DNA: TGTGCCAGCAGCCCAAGGTCCGGGGAGCTGTTTTTT. Translated: CASSPRSGELFF.

This clone was found once. The chain joins TRBV30 to TRBJ1-5, with 7 bases matching TRBD1. This CDR3 has 13 residues. Germline CDR1 is GTSNPN and CDR2 is SVGIG (reference sequence). The V segment lost 5 bases and the J segment 2 bases; nucleotides outside the gene matches: 3. The CDR3 DNA follows: TGTGCCTGGTCAACAGGGGGCAATCAGCCCCAGCATTTT. It encodes CAWSTGGNQPQHF.

This clone was recorded only once. The chain carries TRBV20-1 and TRBJ2-3; tentatively, D is TRBD1 or TRBD2 (6 bases each). CDR3 size: 11 residues. The ends were cut back, 4 bases at V and 8 bases at J, with 10 bases in the middle. Looked up from germline, CDR1 is DFQATT and CDR2 is SNEGSKA (reference sequence). The CDR3 is CSATGGGTQYF. The CDR3 bases are TGCAGTGCTACCGGGGGCGGTACGCAGTATTTT.

The chain joins TRBV19 to TRBJ2-1, with D unresolved. The CDR3 length is 15 residues. Deletions cut 5 bases from V and 3 bases from J, with 14 bases between. The germline gives CDR1 LNHDA, CDR2 SQIVND (reference sequence). CDR3: CASSPVIGFYNEQFF. CDR3 sequence (DNA): TGTGCCAGTAGTCCAGTAATCGGGTTCTACAATGAGCAGTTCTTC.

The rearrangement joins TRBV25-1 to TRBJ1-1, with TRBD1 as a possible D gene (6 bases). CDR1 MGHDK and CDR2 SYGVNS come from the germline V gene. Between the trimmed V and J ends, which lost 5 bases and 3 bases, there was a span of 13 bases. This CDR3 is built from 14 residues. CDR3 in amino acids: CASSLAGAYTEAFF. The CDR3 region has the DNA TGTGCCAGCAGTTTAGCGGGGGCGTACACTGAAGCTTTCTTT.

The V gene is TRBV5-1, the J gene TRBJ1-5, with TRBD1 as a possible D gene (6 bases). The V gene's germline CDR1 is SGHRS and CDR2 YFSETQ. The CDR3 has 15 amino acids. V was shortened by 0 bases and J by 4 bases, with 11 bases between the two germline ends. The CDR3 is CASSLGTAGNQPQHF. The CDR3 coding sequence is TGCGCCAGCAGCTTGGGGACAGCAGGAAATCAGCCCCAGCATTTT.

This clone appeared once. The chain combines TRBV5-1 with TRBJ1-6; D remains ambiguous. CDR1 SGHRS and CDR2 YFSETQ come from the germline V gene. There are 12 residues in the CDR3. V was clipped by 0 bases and J by 10 bases, with 5 bases between them. Here the CDR3 reads CASSLDLSPLHF. DNA for the CDR3: TGCGCCAGCAGCTTGGATTTGTCACCCCTCCACTTT.

The rearrangement joins TRBV6-5 to TRBJ1-4; 7 bases line up with TRBD1. The length of the CDR3 is 14 residues. Germline V lookup: CDR1 MNHEY, CDR2 SVGAGI. Trimming cost V 8 bases and J 11 bases; bases outside gene matches: 14. This CDR3 is CASLHTGEGGKLFF. CDR3 DNA: TGTGCCAGCCTACACACAGGGGAGGGGGGGAAACTGTTTTTT.

J is TRBJ1-1 and V is TRBV6-2 or TRBV6-3; D is unresolved. CDR3 length equals 14 residues. Trimming removed 3 bases at V and 1 base at J, with 9 bases between. The V gene's germline CDR1 is MNHEY and CDR2 SVGEGT. CDR3 residues: CASSYKNRNTEAFF. In DNA, the CDR3 is TGTGCCAGCAGTTATAAGAACAGGAACACTGAAGCTTTCTTT.

The chain couples TRBV9 to TRBJ1-6; TRBD1 matches 8 bases. CDR3 length: 14 amino acids. In germline, CDR1 is SGDLS, CDR2 YYNGEE. The ends lost 4 bases at V and 10 bases at J; junction bases unmatched: 7. The CDR3 nucleotides are TGTGCCAGCAGCCCTGACAGGGGAGGGTCACCCCTCCACTTT. The encoded protein is CASSPDRGGSPLHF. The variable domain in full, completed from reference TRBV9 and TRBJ1-6, reads DSGVTQTPKHLITATGQRVTLRCSPRSGDLSVYWYQQSLDQGLQFLIQYYNGEERAKGNILERFSAQQFPDLHSELNLSSLELGDSALYFCASSPDRGGSPLHFGNGTRLTVT.

Here the CDR3 reads CASSRDSQDYGYTF. CDR3 DNA sequence: TGTGCCAGCAGCCGAGATTCACAGGACTATGGCTACACCTTC. This rearrangement joins TRBV7-9 to TRBJ1-2, with D possibly matching TRBD1 (5 bases). The CDR3 totals 14 residues. Germline V lookup: CDR1 SEHNR, CDR2 FQNEAQ (reference sequence). V shed 5 bases and J shed 3 bases, with 13 bases lying between them.

This chain uses TRBV7-8 with TRBJ2-4; D may match TRBD1 or TRBD2 (6 bases each). Trimming removed 5 bases from V and 9 bases from J, with 14 bases in between. The CDR3 is 13 amino acids. The V gene's germline CDR1 is SGHVS and CDR2 FQNEAQ. CDR3 residues: CASSALGGGIQYF. The DNA for the CDR3 is TGTGCCAGCAGCGCTCTAGGGGGAGGCATTCAGTACTTC.

The rearrangement links TRBV11-2 to TRBJ2-7; 8 bases are a match to TRBD1. Trimming cost V 5 bases and J 3 bases; bases outside gene matches: 6. The CDR3 loop spans 14 amino acids. Germline CDR1 is SGHAT and CDR2 is FQNNGV. CDR3 region: CASSQGQEVYEQYF. CDR3 DNA sequence: TGTGCCAGCAGCCAGGGACAGGAAGTCTACGAGCAGTACTTC.

The chain combines TRBV9 with TRBJ2-5; D is unresolved. Germline CDR1 is SGDLS and CDR2 is YYNGEE. The CDR3 runs to 11 residues. V was cut by 3 bases and J by 1 base, with 1 base left in between. The CDR3 loop reads CASSAQETQYF. CDR3 in DNA: TGTGCCAGCAGCGCCCAAGAGACCCAGTACTTC.

The rearrangement links TRBV5-1 to TRBJ1-4; the D is unclear. V gave up 1 base and J gave up 6 bases, with 7 bases separating them. CDR3 length equals 13 residues. Germline V CDR1 and CDR2: SGHRS, YFSETQ. CDR3 amino acids: CASSLRGYEKLFF. The CDR3 nucleotides read TGCGCCAGCAGCTTGCGCGGGTATGAAAAACTGTTTTTT.

This sequence joins TRBV18 and TRBJ1-6, with D unclear. The germline CDR1 and CDR2 sequences are KGHSH and LQKENI. The CDR3 spans 18 residues. V shed 3 bases and J shed 0 bases, with 15 bases lying between them. CDR3 sequence: CASSPRTLGFSYNSPLHF. CDR3 in DNA: TGTGCCAGCTCACCGCGTACTCTGGGGTTCTCCTATAATTCACCCCTCCACTTT.

The V and J genes are TRBV9 and TRBJ1-6; possibly TRBD1 for D (5 bases). This CDR3 is built from 16 residues. V was pared by 3 bases and J by 0 bases, with 10 bases between. The V gene's germline CDR1 is SGDLS and CDR2 YYNGEE. In DNA form, the CDR3 reads TGTGCCAGCAGCGAAGGGACTAGCTCCTATAATTCACCCCTCCACTTT. This translates into CASSEGTSSYNSPLHF.

The J gene is TRBJ2-7, the V gene TRBV3-1 (or the pseudogene TRBV3-2); D gene unclear. This CDR3 is built from 13 residues. Germline assignment: CDR1 LGHDT and CDR2 YNNKEL (reference sequence). V was cut by 1 base and J by 6 bases, with 10 bases left in between. The CDR3 sequence: CASSQASGSEQYF. The CDR3 DNA reads as TGTGCCAGCAGCCAAGCTTCGGGTAGCGAGCAGTACTTC.

The chain has TRBV7-3 and TRBJ2-3; D assignment may be TRBD1 or TRBD2 (6 bases each). CDR3 length: 15 amino acids. The germline V gene encodes CDR1 SGHTA and CDR2 FQGTGA. The V gene lost 4 bases and the J gene lost 0 bases, with 11 bases spanning the gap. CDR3 bases: TGTGCCAGCAGCTCTACAGGGACTAGCACAGATACGCAGTATTTT. Protein sequence: CASSSTGTSTDTQYF.

The chain joins TRBV4-2 to TRBJ1-5; 9 nucleotides line up with TRBD1. The CDR3 length is 15 residues. V trimming: 3 bases; J trimming: 6 bases; junction bases outside the gene matches: 6. Germline CDR1 LGHNA, CDR2 YNFKEQ. The DNA of the CDR3 is TGTGCCAGCAGCCAGGAGGACAGGGGAACTCAGCCCCAGCATTTT. Amino acids: CASSQEDRGTQPQHF.

The chain combines TRBV27 with TRBJ2-3, with D unresolved. Per the germline V gene, CDR1 is MNHEY and CDR2 is SMNVEV (reference sequence). The CDR3 is 14 amino acids. V lost 3 bases and J lost 2, with 9 bases in between. CDR3 in amino acids: CASSLTPSTDTQYF. CDR3 bases: TGTGCCAGCAGTTTGACACCTTCCACAGATACGCAGTATTTT.

This chain joins TRBV11-2 and TRBJ2-1; D unresolved. CDR1 and CDR2 (germline): SGHAT, FQNNGV. The CDR3 has 16 amino acids. V lost 3 bases, J lost 0 bases, and 12 bases lay in between. In DNA form, the CDR3 reads TGTGCCAGCAGCTTCAGGTCGGACCGCTCCTACAATGAGCAGTTCTTC. Translating gives CASSFRSDRSYNEQFF. Using reference TRBV11-2 and TRBJ2-1 for the parts outside the CDR3, the full variable domain is EAGVAQSPRYKIIEKRQSVAFWCNPISGHATLYWYQQILGQGPKLLIQFQNNGVVDDSQLPKDRFSAERLKGVDSTLKIQPAKLEDSAVYLCASSFRSDRSYNEQFFGPGTRLTVL.

The V and J genes are TRBV7-6 and TRBJ1-1, with D unresolved. The V end was cut by 5 bases, the J end by 1 base, with 8 bases between. The CDR3 covers 13 residues. CDR1 and CDR2 (germline): SGHVS, FNYEAQ. The CDR3 nucleotides are TGTGCCAGCAGCCTCACACCGAACACTGAAGCTTTCTTT. The encoded protein is CASSLTPNTEAFF.